Following are 2 T cell receptor beta chains from one sample sequenced in a study of blood T cell repertoires in COVID-19. Produced via immunoSEQ multiplex PCR; TCRdb's table is partial and in-frame only. This sample yields around 260,000 clones, of which 70% to 90% are seen a single time; roughly 2.5% belongs to the top ten. The sample was peripheral blood. The receptors were gathered from a woman between 50 and 59 years old with acute or convalescent COVID-19.

This clone was observed a single time. V is TRBV9 and J is TRBJ2-7; TRBD2 agrees at 11 bases. J gave up 7 bases and V 4 bases, and 13 bases lay outside the gene matches. This CDR3 is built from 16 residues. Germline lookup yields CDR1 SGDLS and CDR2 YYNGEE. CDR3 sequence: CASSPRTSGYLGEQYF. The DNA of the CDR3 is TGTGCCAGCAGCCCCAGGACTAGCGGGTACCTCGGGGAGCAGTACTTC. The entire variable domain, with the rest obtained from reference TRBV9 and TRBJ2-7, is as follows: DSGVTQTPKHLITATGQRVTLRCSPRSGDLSVYWYQQSLDQGLQFLIQYYNGEERAKGNILERFSAQQFPDLHSELNLSSLELGDSALYFCASSPRTSGYLGEQYFGPGTRLTVT.

The V and J genes are TRBV19 and TRBJ2-5, with D perhaps matching TRBD2 (6 bases). The CDR3 consists of 13 residues. Trimming shortened V by 6 bases and J by 3 bases, and 11 bases separated the two germline ends. Germline V gene sequence: CDR1 LNHDA, CDR2 SQIVND (reference sequence). CDR3 sequence reads: CASSGRRKETQYF. The CDR3 DNA reads as TGTGCCAGTAGCGGGAGACGGAAAGAGACCCAGTACTTC.